This T cell receptor beta chain was identified in a study of blood T cell repertoires in COVID-19. As for the study in general: Researchers got acute and convalescent COVID-19 samples from the United States, Italy and Spain. T cells, B-cell-depleted T cells, or PBMCs supplied cDNA or gDNA.

Original methodology: Counts of nucleated cells, estimated from reference gene primer amplification, were obtained. Data came from immunoSEQ multiplex PCR; TCRdb stores just in-frame clones and leaves some out. V and J calls and clone size follow that table, whereas D and trimming were derived from the DNA. Of roughly 120,000 clones in the sample, over 75% were seen once. The sample consisted of peripheral blood. This receptor was identified in a woman aged 45-59 years with acute or convalescent COVID-19.

The CDR3 loop reads CASSPTGDSPLHF. CDR3 bases: TGTGCCAGCAGCCCGACAGGGGATTCACCCCTCCACTTT. The chain couples TRBV3-1 (or the pseudogene TRBV3-2) to TRBJ1-6; 8 bases agree with TRBD1. Germline-derived CDR1 and CDR2 are LGHDT and YNNKEL (reference sequence). The trim removed 4 bases at V and 8 bases at J, leaving 1 base unmatched. This CDR3 is 13 amino acids long.